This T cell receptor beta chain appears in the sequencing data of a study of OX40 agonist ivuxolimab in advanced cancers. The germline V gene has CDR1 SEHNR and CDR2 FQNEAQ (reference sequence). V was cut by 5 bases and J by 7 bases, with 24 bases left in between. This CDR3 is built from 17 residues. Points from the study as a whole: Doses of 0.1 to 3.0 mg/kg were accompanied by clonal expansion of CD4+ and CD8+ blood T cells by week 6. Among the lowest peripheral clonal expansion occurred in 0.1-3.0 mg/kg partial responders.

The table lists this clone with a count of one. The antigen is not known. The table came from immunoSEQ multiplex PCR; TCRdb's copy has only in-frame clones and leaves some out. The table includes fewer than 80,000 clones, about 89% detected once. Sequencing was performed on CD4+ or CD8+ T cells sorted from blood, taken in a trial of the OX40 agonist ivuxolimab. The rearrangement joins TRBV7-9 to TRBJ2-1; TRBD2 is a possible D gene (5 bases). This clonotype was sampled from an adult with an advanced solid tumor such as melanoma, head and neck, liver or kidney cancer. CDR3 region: CASSDAERPPPLNEQFF. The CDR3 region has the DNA TGTGCCAGCAGCGACGCCGAGCGGCCACCGCCTCTGAATGAGCAGTTCTTC.